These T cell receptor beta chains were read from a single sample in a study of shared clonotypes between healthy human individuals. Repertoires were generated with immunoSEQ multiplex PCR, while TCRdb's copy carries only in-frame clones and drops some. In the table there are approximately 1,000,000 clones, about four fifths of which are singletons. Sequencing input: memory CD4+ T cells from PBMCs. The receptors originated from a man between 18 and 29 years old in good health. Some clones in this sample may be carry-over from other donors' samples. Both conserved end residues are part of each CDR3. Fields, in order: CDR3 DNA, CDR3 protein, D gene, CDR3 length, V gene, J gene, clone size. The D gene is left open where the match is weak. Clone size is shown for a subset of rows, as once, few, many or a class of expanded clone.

CDR3 DNA: TGTGCCAGCAGTCCGGGGTTCGCGAACACCGGGGAGCTGTTTTTT; CDR3 protein: CASSPGFANTGELFF; D gene: -; CDR3 length: 15; V gene: TRBV11-3; J gene: TRBJ2-2; clone size: -
CDR3 DNA: TGTGCCAGCAGGAGGGGGATGGCGGGAATGGCAGATACGCAGTATTTT; CDR3 protein: CASRRGMAGMADTQYF; D gene: -; CDR3 length: 16; V gene: TRBV2; J gene: TRBJ2-3; clone size: -
CDR3 DNA: TGCGCCAGCAGCTTGGGGTTTTCAGCTGAAGCTTTCTTT; CDR3 protein: CASSLGFSAEAFF; D gene: -; CDR3 length: 13; V gene: TRBV5-1; J gene: TRBJ1-1; clone size: -
CDR3 DNA: TGCAGTGCTAGAGCTTACGGACCCCAGCATTTT; CDR3 protein: CSARAYGPQHF; D gene: -; CDR3 length: 11; V gene: TRBV20-1; J gene: TRBJ1-5; clone size: -
CDR3 DNA: TGTGCCAGCTCGGCCACTAGCGACTCCTACAATGAGCAGTTCTTC; CDR3 protein: CASSATSDSYNEQFF; D gene: TRBD2; CDR3 length: 15; V gene: TRBV7-3; J gene: TRBJ2-1; clone size: -
CDR3 DNA: TGTGCCAGCAGCCCGGGGACAGTTAACACCGGGGAGCTGTTTTTT; CDR3 protein: CASSPGTVNTGELFF; D gene: TRBD1; CDR3 length: 15; V gene: TRBV5-5; J gene: TRBJ2-2; clone size: -
CDR3 DNA: TGTGCCAGCAGCTCGGGACTGGATCAAGAGACCCAGTACTTC; CDR3 protein: CASSSGLDQETQYF; D gene: -; CDR3 length: 14; V gene: TRBV5-4; J gene: TRBJ2-5; clone size: many
CDR3 DNA: TGCAGCGTTAAGGGGACTAGCGGCGTCACAGATACGCAGTATTTT; CDR3 protein: CSVKGTSGVTDTQYF; D gene: TRBD2; CDR3 length: 15; V gene: TRBV29-1; J gene: TRBJ2-3; clone size: -
CDR3 DNA: TGTGCCAGCAGCTTAAACCGAGCGGGCTATGGCTACACCTTC; CDR3 protein: CASSLNRAGYGYTF; D gene: -; CDR3 length: 14; V gene: TRBV7-1; J gene: TRBJ1-2; clone size: -
CDR3 DNA: TGTGCCAGCAGTTCTGGCGTCTCCTACGAGCAGTACTTC; CDR3 protein: CASSSGVSYEQYF; D gene: -; CDR3 length: 13; V gene: TRBV6-1; J gene: TRBJ2-7; clone size: -
CDR3 DNA: TGTGCCAGCAGTTATTTGGGCAGGGAGGATACTAATGAAAAACTGTTTTTT; CDR3 protein: CASSYLGREDTNEKLFF; D gene: -; CDR3 length: 17; V gene: TRBV28; J gene: TRBJ1-4; clone size: -
CDR3 DNA: TGTGCCAGCAGCTTAGAACAGTTGGGCTCCTACGAGCAGTACTTC; CDR3 protein: CASSLEQLGSYEQYF; D gene: -; CDR3 length: 15; V gene: TRBV7-9; J gene: TRBJ2-7; clone size: -
CDR3 DNA: TGCAGCGCCGGACTAGCGGGAGGGACAGATACGCAGTATTTT; CDR3 protein: CSAGLAGGTDTQYF; D gene: TRBD2; CDR3 length: 14; V gene: TRBV29-1; J gene: TRBJ2-3; clone size: -
CDR3 DNA: TGCGCCAGCGGGTCGGGAGGGTCCTACAATGAGCAGTTCTTC; CDR3 protein: CASGSGGSYNEQFF; D gene: TRBD2; CDR3 length: 14; V gene: TRBV5-1; J gene: TRBJ2-1; clone size: -
CDR3 DNA: TGTGCCACCCGCCTAGACAGGGTGCAAGCTTTCTTT; CDR3 protein: CATRLDRVQAFF; D gene: TRBD1; CDR3 length: 12; V gene: TRBV28; J gene: TRBJ1-1; clone size: -
CDR3 DNA: TGCGCCAGCAGCGGGGGGACTGGTTCCGGGGAGCTGTTTTTT; CDR3 protein: CASSGGTGSGELFF; D gene: -; CDR3 length: 14; V gene: TRBV5-1; J gene: TRBJ2-2; clone size: -
CDR3 DNA: TGCGCCAGCAGCCGCGCGGGACTTGATCCAGATACGCAGTATTTT; CDR3 protein: CASSRAGLDPDTQYF; D gene: -; CDR3 length: 15; V gene: TRBV4-1; J gene: TRBJ2-3; clone size: -
CDR3 DNA: TGCAGCGTTGGCCTAGGGGGTGGGGAGACCCAGTACTTC; CDR3 protein: CSVGLGGGETQYF; D gene: -; CDR3 length: 13; V gene: TRBV29-1; J gene: TRBJ2-5; clone size: once
CDR3 DNA: TGTGCCAGCAGCTTGGGTAGCGGGAGGGCCCTAGATACGCAGTATTTT; CDR3 protein: CASSLGSGRALDTQYF; D gene: TRBD2; CDR3 length: 16; V gene: TRBV5-4; J gene: TRBJ2-3; clone size: -
CDR3 DNA: TGTGCCAGCAGTCTAACCCCGTGGGCTCAAGAGACCCAGTACTTC; CDR3 protein: CASSLTPWAQETQYF; D gene: -; CDR3 length: 15; V gene: TRBV27; J gene: TRBJ2-5; clone size: few
CDR3 DNA: TGCAGTGCTAGAAGGCGCGATGGCTACACCTTC; CDR3 protein: CSARRRDGYTF; D gene: -; CDR3 length: 11; V gene: TRBV20-1; J gene: TRBJ1-2; clone size: -
CDR3 DNA: TGTGCCAGCAGCTTCATCCGGGGGAACACTGAAGCTTTCTTT; CDR3 protein: CASSFIRGNTEAFF; D gene: -; CDR3 length: 14; V gene: TRBV7-2; J gene: TRBJ1-1; clone size: -